In its sample, the clone carrying this TCR beta chain was seen a few times. PBMCs numbering 2 million and stored at -80 C yielded the unsorted libraries. This sample stems from a study of neurological immune-mediated disorders. CDR1 and CDR2 (germline): DFQATT, SNEGSKA (reference sequence). Between the trimmed V and J ends, which lost 0 bases and 8 bases, there was a span of 13 bases. The CDR3 contains 13 residues. Each TCR transcript was tagged with a 10-nucleotide random UMI during 5'RACE. Each CDR3 protein is one row after TCRdb ran MiXCR on the 5' RACE reads. The sample lists more than 15,000 distinct CDR3 sequences, roughly 14% occurring once.

The chain employs TRBV20-1 and TRBJ1-1; D is unresolved. This TCR came from a man in his fifties or sixties with HTLV-1-associated myelopathy (HAM/TSP). Sequencing was performed on PBMCs. The CDR3 DNA is TGCAGTGCTAGAGATGTTCAAACGGTAGAAGCTTTCTTT. Translation: CSARDVQTVEAFF.